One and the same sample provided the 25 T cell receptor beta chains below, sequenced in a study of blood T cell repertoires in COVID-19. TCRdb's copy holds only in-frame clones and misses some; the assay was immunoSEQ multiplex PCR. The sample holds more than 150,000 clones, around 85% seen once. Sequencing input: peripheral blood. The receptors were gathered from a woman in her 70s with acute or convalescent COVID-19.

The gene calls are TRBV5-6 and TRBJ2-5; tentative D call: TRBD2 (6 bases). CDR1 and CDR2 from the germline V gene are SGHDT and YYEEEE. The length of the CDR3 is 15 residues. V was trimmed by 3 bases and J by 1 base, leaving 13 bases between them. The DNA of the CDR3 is TGTGCCAGCAGCTATTACCGGGACTTCCAAGAGACCCAGTACTTC. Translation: CASSYYRDFQETQYF.

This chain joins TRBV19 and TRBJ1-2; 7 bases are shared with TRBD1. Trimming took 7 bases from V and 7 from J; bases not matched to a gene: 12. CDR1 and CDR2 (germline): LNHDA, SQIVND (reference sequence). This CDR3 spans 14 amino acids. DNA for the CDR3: TGTGCCAGTACCCTCGACAGGGAATACTCTGGCTACACCTTC. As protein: CASTLDREYSGYTF.

Here the CDR3 reads CASSSRASQPQHF. CDR3 bases: TGTGCCAGCAGCTCCAGGGCAAGTCAGCCCCAGCATTTT. The chain employs TRBV11-1 and TRBJ1-5; tentatively, D is TRBD1 (5 bases). There are 13 residues in the CDR3. Germline CDR1 and CDR2: SGHAT and FQDESV (reference sequence). Trimming pared 4 bases from V and 6 bases from J, leaving 10 bases between.

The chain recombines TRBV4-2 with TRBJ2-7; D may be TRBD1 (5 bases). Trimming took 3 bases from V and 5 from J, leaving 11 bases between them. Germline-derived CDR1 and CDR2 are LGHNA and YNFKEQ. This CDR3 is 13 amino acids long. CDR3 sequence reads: CASSQAGLDEQYF. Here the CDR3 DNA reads TGTGCCAGCAGCCAGGCAGGGCTCGACGAGCAGTACTTC.

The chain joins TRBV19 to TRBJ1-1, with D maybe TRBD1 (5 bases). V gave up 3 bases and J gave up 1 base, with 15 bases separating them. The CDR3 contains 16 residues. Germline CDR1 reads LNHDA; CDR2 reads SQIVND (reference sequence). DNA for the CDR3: TGTGCCAGTAGTATGCAGGGATGGAGGGGGAACACTGAAGCTTTCTTT. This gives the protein CASSMQGWRGNTEAFF.

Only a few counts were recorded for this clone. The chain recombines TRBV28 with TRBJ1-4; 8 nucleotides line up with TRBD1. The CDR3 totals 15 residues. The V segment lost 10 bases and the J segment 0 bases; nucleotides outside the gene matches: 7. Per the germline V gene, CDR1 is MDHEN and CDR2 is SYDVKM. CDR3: CATHRGSATNEKLFF. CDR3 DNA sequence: TGTGCCACTCACAGGGGGAGCGCAACTAATGAAAAACTGTTTTTT.

The CDR3: CASSATFNTEAFF. In nucleotides, the CDR3 is TGTGCCAGCAGCGCGACATTTAACACTGAAGCTTTCTTT. V usage is TRBV7-9 and J usage is TRBJ1-1; D unclear. Trimming took off 5 bases at V and 2 bases at J, with 9 bases between the two ends. The length of the CDR3 is 13 residues. CDR1 is SEHNR, CDR2 FQNEAQ, per germline (reference sequence).

This CDR3 is CASRLGLAGGQGTQYF. The CDR3 DNA sequence: TGTGCCAGCAGACTTGGACTAGCGGGAGGGCAGGGTACGCAGTATTTT. The V and J genes are TRBV5-6 and TRBJ2-3; the match to TRBD2 covers 15 bases. CDR3 length equals 16 residues. Unmatched junction bases numbered 9, after V lost 5 bases and J lost 8 bases. CDR1 SGHDT and CDR2 YYEEEE come from the germline V gene.

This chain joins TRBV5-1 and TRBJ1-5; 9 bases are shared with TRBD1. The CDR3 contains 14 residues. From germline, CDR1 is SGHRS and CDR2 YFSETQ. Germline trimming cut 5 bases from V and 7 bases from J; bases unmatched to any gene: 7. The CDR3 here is CASRSGTGLQPQHF. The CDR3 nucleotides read TGCGCCAGCAGGAGCGGGACAGGGTTACAGCCCCAGCATTTT.

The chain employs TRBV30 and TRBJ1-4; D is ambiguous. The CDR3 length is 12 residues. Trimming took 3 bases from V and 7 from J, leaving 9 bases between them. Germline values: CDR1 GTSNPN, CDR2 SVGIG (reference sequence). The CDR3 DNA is TGTGCCTGGAGGGAGGAATCTGAAAAACTGTTTTTT. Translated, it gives CAWREESEKLFF.

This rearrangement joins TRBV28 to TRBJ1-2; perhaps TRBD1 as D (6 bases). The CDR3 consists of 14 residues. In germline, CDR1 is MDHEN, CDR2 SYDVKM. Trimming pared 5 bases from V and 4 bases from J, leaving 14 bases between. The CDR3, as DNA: TGTGCCAGCAGTGACAGGCCCTACTTCTATGGCTACACCTTC. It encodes CASSDRPYFYGYTF.

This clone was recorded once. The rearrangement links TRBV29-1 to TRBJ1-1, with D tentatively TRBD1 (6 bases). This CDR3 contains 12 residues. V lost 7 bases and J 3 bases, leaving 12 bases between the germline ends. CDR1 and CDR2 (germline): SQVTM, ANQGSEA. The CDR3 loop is CSGRGGDTEAFF. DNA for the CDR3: TGCAGCGGCAGGGGTGGGGACACTGAAGCTTTCTTT.

The CDR3 coding sequence is TGTGCCAGCAGTTTTATGAACACTGAAGCTTTCTTT. Residues: CASSFMNTEAFF. This chain joins TRBV28 and TRBJ1-1; no definite D call. Trimming cost V 3 bases and J 0 bases, with 2 bases left between them. The germline V gene has CDR1 MDHEN and CDR2 SYDVKM. The CDR3 runs 12 residues.

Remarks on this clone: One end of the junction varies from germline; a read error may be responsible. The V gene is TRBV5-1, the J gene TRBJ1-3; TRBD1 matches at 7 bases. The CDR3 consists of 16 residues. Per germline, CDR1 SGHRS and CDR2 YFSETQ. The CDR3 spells CASSLWGTDSGNIIYF. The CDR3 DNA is TGCGCCAGCAGCTTGTGGGGGACAGACTCTGGAAACATCATATATTTT.

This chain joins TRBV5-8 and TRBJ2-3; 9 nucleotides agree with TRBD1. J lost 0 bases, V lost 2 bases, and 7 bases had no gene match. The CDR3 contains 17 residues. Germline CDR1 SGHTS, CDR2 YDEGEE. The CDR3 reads CASSLRTGAKSTDTQYF. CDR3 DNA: TGTGCCAGCAGCTTAAGGACAGGGGCAAAGAGCACAGATACGCAGTATTTT.

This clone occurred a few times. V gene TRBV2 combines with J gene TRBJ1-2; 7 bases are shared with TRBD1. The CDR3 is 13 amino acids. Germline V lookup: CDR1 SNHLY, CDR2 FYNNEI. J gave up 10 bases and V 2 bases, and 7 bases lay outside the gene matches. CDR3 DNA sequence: TGTGCCAGCAGTGAAAGGGGGACAGTTAACTACACCTTC. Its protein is CASSERGTVNYTF.

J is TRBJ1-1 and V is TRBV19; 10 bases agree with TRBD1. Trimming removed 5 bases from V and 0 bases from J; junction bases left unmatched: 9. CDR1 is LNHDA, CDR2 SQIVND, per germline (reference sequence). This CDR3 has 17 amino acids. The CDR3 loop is CASSPRTGGVLNTEAFF. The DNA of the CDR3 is TGTGCCAGTAGTCCTCGGACAGGGGGGGTACTGAACACTGAAGCTTTCTTT.

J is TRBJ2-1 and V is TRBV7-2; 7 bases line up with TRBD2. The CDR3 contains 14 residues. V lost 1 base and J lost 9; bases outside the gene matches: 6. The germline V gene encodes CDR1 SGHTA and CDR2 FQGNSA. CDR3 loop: CASSLGAGRGEQFF. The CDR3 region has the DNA TGTGCCAGCAGCTTAGGAGCGGGGAGGGGTGAGCAGTTCTTC.

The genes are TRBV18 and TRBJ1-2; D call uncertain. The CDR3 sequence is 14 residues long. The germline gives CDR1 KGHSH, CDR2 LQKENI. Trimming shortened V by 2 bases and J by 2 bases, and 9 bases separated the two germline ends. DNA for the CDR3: TGTGCCAGCTCACCAGATCGGGTAAACTATGGCTACACCTTC. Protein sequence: CASSPDRVNYGYTF.

The CDR3 DNA follows: TGTGCCAGCAGCCAAGATTCGGACAGACCTTTTGAAGCTTTCTTT. Translated, it gives CASSQDSDRPFEAFF. The chain joins TRBV4-2 to TRBJ1-1; tentative D call: TRBD1 (6 bases). The CDR3 spans 15 residues. Germline V lookup: CDR1 LGHNA, CDR2 YNFKEQ. V lost 0 bases to trimming and J lost 7 bases, with 15 bases between them.

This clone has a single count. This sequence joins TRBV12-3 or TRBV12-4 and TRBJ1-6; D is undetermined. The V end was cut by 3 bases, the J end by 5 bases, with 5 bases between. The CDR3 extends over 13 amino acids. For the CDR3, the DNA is TGTGCCAGCAGTTTTTCTCATAATTCACCCCTCCACTTT. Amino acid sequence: CASSFSHNSPLHF.

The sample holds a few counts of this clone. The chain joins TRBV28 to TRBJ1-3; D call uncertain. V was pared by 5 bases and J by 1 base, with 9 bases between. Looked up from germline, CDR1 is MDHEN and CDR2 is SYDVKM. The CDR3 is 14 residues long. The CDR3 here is CASSDGGSGNTIYF. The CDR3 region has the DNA TGTGCCAGCAGTGACGGAGGTTCTGGAAACACCATATATTTT.

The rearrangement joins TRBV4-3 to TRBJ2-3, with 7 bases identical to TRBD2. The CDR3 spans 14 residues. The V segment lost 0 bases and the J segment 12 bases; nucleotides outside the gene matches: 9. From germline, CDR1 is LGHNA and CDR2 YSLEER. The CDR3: CASSQDREDSSQYF. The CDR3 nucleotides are TGCGCCAGCAGCCAAGATCGGGAGGACTCATCACAGTATTTT.

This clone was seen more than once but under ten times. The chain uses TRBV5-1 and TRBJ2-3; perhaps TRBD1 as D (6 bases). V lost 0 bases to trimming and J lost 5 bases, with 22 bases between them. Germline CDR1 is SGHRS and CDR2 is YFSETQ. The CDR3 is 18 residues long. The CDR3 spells CASSLAPRRGVSGDTQYF. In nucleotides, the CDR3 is TGCGCCAGCAGCTTGGCCCCCCGCAGGGGAGTCTCGGGAGATACGCAGTATTTT.

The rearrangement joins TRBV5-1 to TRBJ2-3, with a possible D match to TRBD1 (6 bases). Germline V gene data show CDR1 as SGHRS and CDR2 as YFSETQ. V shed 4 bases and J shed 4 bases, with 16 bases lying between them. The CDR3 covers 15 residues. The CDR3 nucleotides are TGCGCCAGCAGCGTGTATGGGGGCTCCTCAGATACGCAGTATTTT. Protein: CASSVYGGSSDTQYF. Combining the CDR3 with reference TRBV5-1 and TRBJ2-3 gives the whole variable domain KAGVTQTPRYLIKTRGQQVTLSCSPISGHRSVSWYQQTPGQGLQFLFEYFSETQRNKGNFPGRFSGRQFSNSRSEMNVSTLELGDSALYLCASSVYGGSSDTQYFGPGTRLTVL.